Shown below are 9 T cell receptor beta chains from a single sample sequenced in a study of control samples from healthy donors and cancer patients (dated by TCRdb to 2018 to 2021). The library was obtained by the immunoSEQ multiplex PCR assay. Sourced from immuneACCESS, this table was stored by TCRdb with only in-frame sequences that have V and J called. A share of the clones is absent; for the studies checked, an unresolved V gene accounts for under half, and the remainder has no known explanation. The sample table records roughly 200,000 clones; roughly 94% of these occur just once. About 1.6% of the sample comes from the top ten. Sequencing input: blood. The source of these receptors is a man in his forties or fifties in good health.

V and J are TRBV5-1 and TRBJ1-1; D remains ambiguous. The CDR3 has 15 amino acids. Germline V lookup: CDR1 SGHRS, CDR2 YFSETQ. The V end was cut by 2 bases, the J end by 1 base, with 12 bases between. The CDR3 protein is CASSFDPRANTEAFF. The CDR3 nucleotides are TGCGCCAGCAGCTTCGACCCCCGGGCGAACACTGAAGCTTTCTTT.

CDR3 amino acids: CSASYTGGNEQYF. In DNA, the CDR3 is TGCAGTGCTAGTTATACAGGGGGCAACGAGCAGTACTTC. V gene TRBV20-1 combines with J gene TRBJ2-7, with TRBD1 matching 9 bases. CDR1 and CDR2 (germline): DFQATT, SNEGSKA (reference sequence). The CDR3 extends over 13 amino acids. V shed 3 bases, J shed 5 bases, and the junction held 5 bases outside the gene matches.

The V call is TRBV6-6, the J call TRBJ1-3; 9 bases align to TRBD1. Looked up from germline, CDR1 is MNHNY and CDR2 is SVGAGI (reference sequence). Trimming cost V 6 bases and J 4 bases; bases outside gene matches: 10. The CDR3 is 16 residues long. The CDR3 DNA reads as TGTGCCAGCAGACTTACAGGGGGCGGAATGGGAAACACCATATATTTT. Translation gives CASRLTGGGMGNTIYF.

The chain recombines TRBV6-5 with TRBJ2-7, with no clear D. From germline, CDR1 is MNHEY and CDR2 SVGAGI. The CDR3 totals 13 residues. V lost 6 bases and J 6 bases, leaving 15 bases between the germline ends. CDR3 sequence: CASRADWLREQYF. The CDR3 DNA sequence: TGTGCCAGCAGGGCCGACTGGCTACGCGAGCAGTACTTC.

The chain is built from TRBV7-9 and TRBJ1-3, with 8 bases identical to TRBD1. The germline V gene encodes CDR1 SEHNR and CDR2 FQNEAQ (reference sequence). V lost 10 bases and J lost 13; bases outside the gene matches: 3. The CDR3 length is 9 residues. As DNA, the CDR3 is TGTGCCACAGACAGGGGAATATATTTT. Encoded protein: CATDRGIYF. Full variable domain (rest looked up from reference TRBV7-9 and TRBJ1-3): DTGVSQNPRHKITKRGQNVTFRCDPISEHNRLYWYRQTLGQGPEFLTYFQNEAQLEKSRLLSDRFSAERPKGSFSTLEIQRTEQGDSAMYLCATDRGIYFGEGSWLTVV.

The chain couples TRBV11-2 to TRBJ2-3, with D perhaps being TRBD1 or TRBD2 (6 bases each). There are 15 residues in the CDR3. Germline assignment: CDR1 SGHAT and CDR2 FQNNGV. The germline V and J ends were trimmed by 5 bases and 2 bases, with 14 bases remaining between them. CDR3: CASSPSGAPTDTQYF. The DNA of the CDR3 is TGTGCCAGCAGCCCCTCGGGGGCCCCCACAGATACGCAGTATTTT.

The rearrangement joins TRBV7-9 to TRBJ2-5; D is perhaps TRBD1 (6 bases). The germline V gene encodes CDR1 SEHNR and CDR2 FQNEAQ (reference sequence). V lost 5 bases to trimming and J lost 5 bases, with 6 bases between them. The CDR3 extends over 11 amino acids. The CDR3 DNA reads TGTGCCAGCAGCGACAGGGAGACCCAGTACTTC. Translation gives CASSDRETQYF.

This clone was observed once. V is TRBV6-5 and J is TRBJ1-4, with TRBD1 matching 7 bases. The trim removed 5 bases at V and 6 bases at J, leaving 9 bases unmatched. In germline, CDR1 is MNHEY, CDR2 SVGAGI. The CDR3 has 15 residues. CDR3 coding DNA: TGTGCCAGCAGTCCGACCGACAGGGTGGATGAAAAACTGTTTTTT. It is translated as CASSPTDRVDEKLFF.

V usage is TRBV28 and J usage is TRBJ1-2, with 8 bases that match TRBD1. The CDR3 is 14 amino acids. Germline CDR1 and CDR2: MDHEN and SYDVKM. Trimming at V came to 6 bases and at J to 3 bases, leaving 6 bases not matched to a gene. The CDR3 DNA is TGTGCCAGCAGCAGTACAGGGGGGTACTATGGCTACACCTTC. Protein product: CASSSTGGYYGYTF.